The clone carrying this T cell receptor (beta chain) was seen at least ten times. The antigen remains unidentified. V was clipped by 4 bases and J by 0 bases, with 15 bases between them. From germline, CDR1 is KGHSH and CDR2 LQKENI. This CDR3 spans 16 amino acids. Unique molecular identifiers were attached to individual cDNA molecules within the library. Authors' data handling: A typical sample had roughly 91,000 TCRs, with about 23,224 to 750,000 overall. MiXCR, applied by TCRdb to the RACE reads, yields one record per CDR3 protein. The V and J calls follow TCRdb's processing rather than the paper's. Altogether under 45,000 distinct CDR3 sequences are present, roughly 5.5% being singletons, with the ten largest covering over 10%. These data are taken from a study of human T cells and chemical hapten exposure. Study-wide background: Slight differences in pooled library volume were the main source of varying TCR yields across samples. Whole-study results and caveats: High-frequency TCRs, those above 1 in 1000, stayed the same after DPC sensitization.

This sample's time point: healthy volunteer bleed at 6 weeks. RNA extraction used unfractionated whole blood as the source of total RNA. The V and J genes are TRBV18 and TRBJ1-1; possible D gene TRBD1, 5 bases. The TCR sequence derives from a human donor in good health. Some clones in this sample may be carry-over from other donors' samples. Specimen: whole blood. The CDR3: CASSRQNLLMNTEAFF. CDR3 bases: TGTGCCAGCTCACGACAGAACCTATTGATGAACACTGAAGCTTTCTTT.